The 23 T cell receptor beta chains below were found in one sample sequenced in a study of T cell clones after liver transplantation. Using immunoSEQ multiplex PCR, the repertoire was profiled, and TCRdb retains in-frame clones only, with some absent. The table shows nearly 55,000 clones, with roughly 83% occurring only once. Sequenced material: CD4+ T cells from blood, taken before liver transplant. The receptors originated from a human donor who received a liver transplant.

This clone came up a few times. In DNA form, the CDR3 reads TGCGCCAGCAGCTTGGCGCCGGGTTACACTGAAGCTTTCTTT. Its protein product is CASSLAPGYTEAFF. V gene TRBV5-1 combines with J gene TRBJ1-1, with D hard to call. The CDR3 loop spans 14 amino acids. Germline values: CDR1 SGHRS, CDR2 YFSETQ. The V end was cut by 0 bases, the J end by 3 bases, with 9 bases between.

The V call is TRBV15, the J call TRBJ2-3; no reliable D call. The V gene lost 1 base and the J gene lost 4 bases, with 6 bases spanning the gap. Germline lookup yields CDR1 LNHNV and CDR2 YYDKDF (reference sequence). CDR3 size: 13 residues. Here the CDR3 reads CATSRVLADTQYF. The CDR3 region has the DNA TGTGCCACCAGCAGAGTATTAGCAGATACGCAGTATTTT. Using reference TRBV15 and TRBJ2-3 for the parts outside the CDR3, the full variable domain is DAMVIQNPRYQVTQFGKPVTLSCSQTLNHNVMYWYQQKSSQAPKLLFHYYDKDFNNEADTPDNFQSRRPNTSFCFLDIRSPGLGDTAMYLCATSRVLADTQYFGPGTRLTVL.

This chain uses TRBV6-5 with TRBJ2-7; D is perhaps TRBD1 or TRBD2 (5 bases each). Trimming cost V 0 bases and J 3 bases, with 9 bases left between them. Germline V gene lookup returns CDR1 MNHEY and CDR2 SVGAGI. The CDR3 loop spans 14 amino acids. The CDR3 nucleotides read TGTGCCAGCAGTTACTCGAGGGGTGTCTACGAGCAGTACTTC. The encoded protein is CASSYSRGVYEQYF.

CDR3 DNA sequence: TGTGCCAGCAGCCCCCGAGGGGCAGGGAATCGGGATACGCAGTATTTT. Protein product: CASSPRGAGNRDTQYF. The chain combines TRBV9 with TRBJ2-3; D may correspond to TRBD1 or TRBD2 (5 bases each). The CDR3 length is 16 residues. V was shortened by 4 bases and J by 6 bases, with 21 bases between the two germline ends. CDR1 and CDR2 from the germline V gene are SGDLS and YYNGEE.

J is TRBJ2-1 and V is TRBV29-1; 9 bases map to TRBD2. CDR3 size: 16 residues. Germline V gene data show CDR1 as SQVTM and CDR2 as ANQGSEA. Trimming took 7 bases from V and 4 from J; bases not matched to a gene: 14. The CDR3 DNA sequence: TGCAGCGGTGCCCTTCGCCGGACTAGCGTTTACAATGAGCAGTTCTTC. Translated, it gives CSGALRRTSVYNEQFF.

This clone was seen just once. The V gene is TRBV28, the J gene TRBJ1-2; 11 nucleotides match TRBD1. The V gene end was trimmed by 2 bases and the J gene end by 7 bases; junction bases not matched to a gene: 6. The CDR3 runs 15 residues. Germline loops: CDR1 MDHEN, CDR2 SYDVKM. In DNA, the CDR3 is TGTGCCAGCAGTTTAGTGGGGACAGGGGGTTTTGGCTACACCTTC. Translation gives CASSLVGTGGFGYTF.

The gene calls are TRBV30 and TRBJ2-7, with 12 bases fitting TRBD2. Germline loops: CDR1 GTSNPN, CDR2 SVGIG (reference sequence). Unmatched junction bases numbered 6, after V lost 4 bases and J lost 5 bases. This CDR3 spans 14 amino acids. The CDR3 sequence: CAWNPSGRADEQYF. The CDR3 nucleotides are TGTGCCTGGAATCCTAGCGGGAGGGCGGACGAGCAGTACTTC. Supplemented by reference TRBV30 and TRBJ2-7, the full variable domain reads SQTIHQWPATLVQPVGSPLSLECTVEGTSNPNLYWYRQAAGRGLQLLFYSVGIGQISSEVPQNLSASRPQDRQFILSSKKLLLSDSGFYLCAWNPSGRADEQYFGPGTRLTVT.

In nucleotides, the CDR3 is TGCGCCAGCAGCTTCCGAGGGGGCGAGAATGAGCAGTTCTTC. It translates to CASSFRGGENEQFF. V gene TRBV5-1 combines with J gene TRBJ2-1; 7 positions match TRBD1. CDR3 size: 14 residues. Trimming at V came to 2 bases and at J to 7 bases, leaving 6 bases not matched to a gene. From germline, CDR1 is SGHRS and CDR2 YFSETQ.

V gene TRBV7-2 combines with J gene TRBJ2-3; D not certain. Looked up from germline, CDR1 is SGHTA and CDR2 is FQGNSA. This CDR3 comprises 14 residues. V was clipped by 1 base and J by 3 bases, with 8 bases between them. For the CDR3, the DNA is TGTGCCAGCAGCTTAGAGGCGAGGACAGATACGCAGTATTTT. Its translation: CASSLEARTDTQYF.

This clone appeared once. The J gene is TRBJ2-3, the V gene TRBV4-2, with 11 bases matching TRBD2. The V segment lost 2 bases and the J segment 5 bases; nucleotides outside the gene matches: 9. This CDR3 contains 17 residues. The germline gives CDR1 LGHNA, CDR2 YNFKEQ. DNA of the CDR3: TGTGCCAGCAGCCAACTAGCGGGGGGCATGGGGGGAGATACGCAGTATTTT. The encoded protein is CASSQLAGGMGGDTQYF.

The V and J genes are TRBV5-4 and TRBJ2-5, with D possibly being TRBD1 (6 bases). The CDR3 totals 14 residues. Germline values: CDR1 SGHNT, CDR2 YYREEE (reference sequence). Deletions cut 3 bases from V and 5 bases from J, with 14 bases between. CDR3: CASSSGTIGETQYF. The CDR3 DNA reads as TGTGCCAGCAGCTCCGGGACAATAGGGGAGACCCAGTACTTC.

The J gene is TRBJ2-6, the V gene TRBV28; TRBD1 or TRBD2 may be the D gene (6 bases each). The CDR3 has 16 residues. V shed 5 bases and J shed 0 bases, with 11 bases lying between them. Germline CDR1 and CDR2: MDHEN and SYDVKM. The CDR3 DNA is TGTGCCAGCAGTGTCTCGGGGGCCTCTGGGGCCAACGTCCTGACTTTC. The encoded protein is CASSVSGASGANVLTF.

The DNA for the CDR3 is TGCGCCAGCAGCCCCCGGGTTGTGGGAGAGACCCAGTACTTC. This translates into CASSPRVVGETQYF. The rearrangement links TRBV5-1 to TRBJ2-5; D gene unclear. The CDR3 has 14 amino acids. Trimming cost V 4 bases and J 4 bases, with 14 bases left between them. Germline loops: CDR1 SGHRS, CDR2 YFSETQ.

This clone was counted a single time. V usage is TRBV4-2 and J usage is TRBJ2-5, with D possibly TRBD2 on 5 matching bases. Trimming took 2 bases from V and 7 from J, leaving 11 bases between them. The CDR3 is 13 amino acids. Germline lookup yields CDR1 LGHNA and CDR2 YNFKEQ. CDR3 DNA sequence: TGTGCCAGCAGCCAAAGACTAAAGGGGACCCAGTACTTC. Its translation is CASSQRLKGTQYF.

The CDR3 coding sequence is TGTGCCAGCAGCGAAGACAGAGACAATGAGCAGTTCTTC. Amino acid sequence: CASSEDRDNEQFF. This sequence joins TRBV11-3 and TRBJ2-1; the D gene is possibly TRBD1 (5 bases). The CDR3 spans 13 residues. CDR1 and CDR2 from the germline V gene are SGHNT and YENEEA. Trimming removed 5 bases at V and 5 bases at J, with 10 bases between.

The chain carries TRBV4-2 and TRBJ1-2; D unclear. This CDR3 contains 14 residues. Looked up from germline, CDR1 is LGHNA and CDR2 is YNFKEQ. V was clipped by 0 bases and J by 8 bases, with 13 bases between them. The CDR3 loop reads CASSQELDSVGYTF. The CDR3 DNA follows: TGTGCCAGCAGCCAAGAGTTGGATTCAGTGGGCTACACCTTC.

V is TRBV2 and J is TRBJ2-7, with 7 bases aligning to TRBD1. The ends lost 3 bases at V and 1 base at J; junction bases unmatched: 9. The CDR3 runs to 16 residues. CDR1 SNHLY and CDR2 FYNNEI come from the germline V gene. CDR3 loop: CASSEDGTATSYEQYF. The CDR3 coding sequence is TGTGCCAGCAGTGAGGACGGGACAGCGACTTCCTACGAGCAGTACTTC.

The genes are TRBV28 and TRBJ1-2, with TRBD1 identical over 10 bases. The CDR3 is 14 residues long. Germline loops: CDR1 MDHEN, CDR2 SYDVKM. Germline trimming cut 7 bases from V and 3 bases from J; bases unmatched to any gene: 5. The CDR3 sequence: CASKTGGADYGYTF. For the CDR3, the DNA is TGTGCCAGCAAGACAGGGGGCGCAGACTATGGCTACACCTTC.

The gene calls are TRBV11-2 and TRBJ2-5; D remains unclear. Trimming removed 5 bases at V and 5 bases at J, with 18 bases between. CDR1 SGHAT and CDR2 FQNNGV come from the germline V gene. This CDR3 is built from 15 residues. CDR3 in amino acids: CASSPPADPRETQYF. CDR3 nucleotide sequence: TGTGCCAGCAGCCCCCCTGCTGACCCGAGGGAGACCCAGTACTTC.

The DNA of the CDR3 is TGTGCCAGCAGTCTAGGACGGTACAATGAGCAGTTCTTC. This translates into CASSLGRYNEQFF. The chain joins TRBV6-5 to TRBJ2-1; D gene ambiguous. Germline V gene data show CDR1 as MNHEY and CDR2 as SVGAGI. The CDR3 has 13 residues. V gave up 5 bases and J gave up 4 bases, with 9 bases separating them.

The V and J genes are TRBV9 and TRBJ1-1; weak D call: TRBD1 (5 bases). The CDR3 is 12 amino acids. Germline V gene sequence: CDR1 SGDLS, CDR2 YYNGEE. V gave up 2 bases and J gave up 3 bases, with 5 bases separating them. Written as DNA, the CDR3 is TGTGCCAGCAGCGTGACAGACACTGAAGCTTTCTTT. Amino acid sequence: CASSVTDTEAFF.

This chain uses TRBV11-2 with TRBJ2-5; D is perhaps TRBD1 (5 bases). In germline, CDR1 is SGHAT, CDR2 FQNNGV. Trimming removed 2 bases at V and 6 bases at J, with 10 bases between. The CDR3 is made up of 13 amino acids. The CDR3 reads CASSLQGAQTQYF. CDR3 DNA sequence: TGTGCCAGCAGCTTACAGGGCGCTCAGACCCAGTACTTC.

This CDR3 is CAWSPGAAGNTIYF. Here the CDR3 DNA reads TGTGCCTGGAGTCCCGGGGCGGCTGGAAACACCATATATTTT. The chain is built from TRBV30 and TRBJ1-3; D is perhaps TRBD1 (5 bases). This CDR3 region has 14 residues. In germline, CDR1 is GTSNPN, CDR2 SVGIG (reference sequence). Trimming took 2 bases from V and 2 from J, leaving 10 bases between them. Together with reference TRBV30 and TRBJ1-3, the CDR3 gives the full variable domain: SQTIHQWPATLVQPVGSPLSLECTVEGTSNPNLYWYRQAAGRGLQLLFYSVGIGQISSEVPQNLSASRPQDRQFILSSKKLLLSDSGFYLCAWSPGAAGNTIYFGEGSWLTVV.